This TCR beta chain was documented in a study of siplizumab effects on memory and regulatory T cells. Findings of the study overall: In the presence of siplizumab, alloreactive sequences traceable to unstimulated CD4+ memory cells were significantly reduced. Researchers could map only a minor fraction of alloreactive clones to unstimulated subsets.

Concerning this clone: Its target is not known.

With 8 bases clipped from V and 6 bases from J, the junction kept 14 bases outside the gene matches. In germline, CDR1 is MGHDK, CDR2 SYGVNS. This CDR3 spans 16 amino acids. Every sample had approximately 97,000 of its TCR templates assayed. This table comes from immunoSEQ multiplex PCR, and its TCRdb copy is limited to in-frame clones, with some not included. This table has some 100,000 clones, about 94% appearing once. The sample was non-Treg CD4+ T cells sorted from blood. This chain uses TRBV25-1 with TRBJ2-1; 9 bases map to TRBD1. The sequence derives from a human donor in good health. The CDR3 nucleotides read TGTGCCAGCGGGGGACAGGGTAGCCCTGTGGGCAATGAGCAGTTCTTC. Its protein product is CASGGQGSPVGNEQFF. The full variable domain, completed using reference TRBV25-1 and TRBJ2-1, is EADIYQTPRYLVIGTGKKITLECSQTMGHDKMYWYQQDPGMELHLIHYSYGVNSTEKGDLSSESTVSRIRTEHFPLTLESARPSHTSQYLCASGGQGSPVGNEQFFGPGTRLTVL.